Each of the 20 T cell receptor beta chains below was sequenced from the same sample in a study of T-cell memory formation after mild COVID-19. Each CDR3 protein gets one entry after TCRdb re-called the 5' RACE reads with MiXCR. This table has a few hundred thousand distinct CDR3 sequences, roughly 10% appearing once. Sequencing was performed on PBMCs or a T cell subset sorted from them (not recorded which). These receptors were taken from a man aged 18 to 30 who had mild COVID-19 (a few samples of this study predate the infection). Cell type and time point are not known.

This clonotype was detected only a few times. CDR3: CASSGQGRNTQYF. The CDR3 DNA reads as TGTGCCAGTAGTGGACAGGGTCGGAATACGCAGTATTTT. This chain connects TRBV19 to TRBJ2-3; 8 nucleotides match TRBD1. The CDR3 extends over 13 amino acids. Trimming cost V 5 bases and J 7 bases; bases outside gene matches: 5. Per the germline V gene, CDR1 is LNHDA and CDR2 is SQIVND (reference sequence).

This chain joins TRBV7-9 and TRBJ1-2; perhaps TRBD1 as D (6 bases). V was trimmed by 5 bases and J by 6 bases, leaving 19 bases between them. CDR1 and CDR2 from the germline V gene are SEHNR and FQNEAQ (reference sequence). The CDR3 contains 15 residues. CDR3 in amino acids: CASSPPVEGGNGYTF. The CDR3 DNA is TGTGCCAGCAGCCCCCCGGTAGAGGGGGGCAATGGCTACACCTTC. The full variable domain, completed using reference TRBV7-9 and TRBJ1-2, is DTGVSQNPRHKITKRGQNVTFRCDPISEHNRLYWYRQTLGQGPEFLTYFQNEAQLEKSRLLSDRFSAERPKGSFSTLEIQRTEQGDSAMYLCASSPPVEGGNGYTFGSGTRLTVV.

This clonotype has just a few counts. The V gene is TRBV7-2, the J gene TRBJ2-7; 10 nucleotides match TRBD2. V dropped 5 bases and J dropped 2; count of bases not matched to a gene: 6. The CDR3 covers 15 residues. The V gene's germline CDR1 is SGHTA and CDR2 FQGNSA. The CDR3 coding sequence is TGTGCCAGCAGCGCGACTAGCGGGTATACCTACGAGCAGTACTTC. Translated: CASSATSGYTYEQYF.

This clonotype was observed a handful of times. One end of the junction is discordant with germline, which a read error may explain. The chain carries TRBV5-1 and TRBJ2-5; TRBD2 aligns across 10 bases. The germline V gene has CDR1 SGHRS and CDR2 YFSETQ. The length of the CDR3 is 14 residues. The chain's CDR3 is CASRLLAGQETQYF. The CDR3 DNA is TGCGCCAGCCGCTTACTAGCGGGGCAAGAGACCCAGTACTTC. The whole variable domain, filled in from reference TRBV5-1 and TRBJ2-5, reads KAGVTQTPRYLIKTRGQQVTLSCSPISGHRSVSWYQQTPGQGLQFLFEYFSETQRNKGNFPGRFSGRQFSNSRSEMNVSTLELGDSALYLCASRLLAGQETQYFGPGTRLLVL.

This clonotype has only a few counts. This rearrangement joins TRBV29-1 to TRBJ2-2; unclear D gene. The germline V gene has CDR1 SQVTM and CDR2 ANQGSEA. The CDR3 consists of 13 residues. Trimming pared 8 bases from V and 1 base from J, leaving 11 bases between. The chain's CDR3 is CSLGRKNTGELFF. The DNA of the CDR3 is TGCAGCCTCGGACGGAAGAACACCGGGGAGCTGTTTTTT.

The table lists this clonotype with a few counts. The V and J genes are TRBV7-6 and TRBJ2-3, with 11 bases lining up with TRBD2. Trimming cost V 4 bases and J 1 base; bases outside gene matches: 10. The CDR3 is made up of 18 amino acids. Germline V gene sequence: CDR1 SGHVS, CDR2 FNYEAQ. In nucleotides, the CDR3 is TGTGCCAGCAGCTCTCCACTAGCGGGGGCTCGGGGCACAGATACGCAGTATTTT. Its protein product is CASSSPLAGARGTDTQYF.

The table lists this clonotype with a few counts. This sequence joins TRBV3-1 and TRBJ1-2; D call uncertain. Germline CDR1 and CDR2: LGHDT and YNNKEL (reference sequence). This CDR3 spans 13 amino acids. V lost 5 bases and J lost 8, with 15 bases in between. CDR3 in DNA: TGTGCCAGCAGCTCTTCCGCAGGTCACGGCTACACCTTC. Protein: CASSSSAGHGYTF.

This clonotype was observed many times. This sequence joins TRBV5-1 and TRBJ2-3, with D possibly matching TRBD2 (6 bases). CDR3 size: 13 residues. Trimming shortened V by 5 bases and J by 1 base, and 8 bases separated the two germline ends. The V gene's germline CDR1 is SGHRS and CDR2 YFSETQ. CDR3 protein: CASSGEGTDTQYF. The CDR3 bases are TGCGCCAGCAGTGGGGAGGGCACAGATACGCAGTATTTT.

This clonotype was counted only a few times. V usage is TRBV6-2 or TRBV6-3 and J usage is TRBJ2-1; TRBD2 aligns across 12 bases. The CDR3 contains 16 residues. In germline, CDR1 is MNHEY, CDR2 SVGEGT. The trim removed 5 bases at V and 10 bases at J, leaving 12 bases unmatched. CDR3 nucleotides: TGTGCCAGCAGTCAACTAGCGGGGGGACATCGAAGGGAGCAGTTCTTC. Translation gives CASSQLAGGHRREQFF.

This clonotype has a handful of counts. The CDR3 region is CASSLGHVNTEAFF. CDR3 nucleotides: TGCGCCAGCAGCTTGGGACACGTGAACACTGAAGCTTTCTTT. This rearrangement joins TRBV5-1 to TRBJ1-1; no reliable D call. The germline gives CDR1 SGHRS, CDR2 YFSETQ. V lost 0 bases and J lost 0, with 6 bases in between. This CDR3 is built from 14 residues.

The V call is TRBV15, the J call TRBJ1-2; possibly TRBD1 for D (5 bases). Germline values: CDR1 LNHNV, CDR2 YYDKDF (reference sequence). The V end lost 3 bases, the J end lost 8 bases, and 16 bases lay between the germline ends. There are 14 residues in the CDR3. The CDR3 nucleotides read TGTGCCACCAGCAGGGAGGGGCCAGGGATGGGCTACACCTTC. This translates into CATSREGPGMGYTF.

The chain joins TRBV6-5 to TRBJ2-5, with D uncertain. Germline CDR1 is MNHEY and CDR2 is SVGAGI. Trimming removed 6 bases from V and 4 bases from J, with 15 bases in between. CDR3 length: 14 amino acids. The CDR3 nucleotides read TGTGCCAGCAGCCCTTTGGGCTTACGAGAGACCCAGTACTTC. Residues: CASSPLGLRETQYF.

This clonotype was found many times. The CDR3 is CASSLDRVTDTQYF. The CDR3 nucleotides are TGTGCCAGCAGTTTGGACAGGGTCACAGATACGCAGTATTTT. This chain links TRBV12-3 or TRBV12-4 with TRBJ2-3; TRBD1 agrees at 8 bases. The V and J ends lost 3 bases and 2 bases, in that order; junction bases with no gene match: 1. CDR3 size: 14 residues.

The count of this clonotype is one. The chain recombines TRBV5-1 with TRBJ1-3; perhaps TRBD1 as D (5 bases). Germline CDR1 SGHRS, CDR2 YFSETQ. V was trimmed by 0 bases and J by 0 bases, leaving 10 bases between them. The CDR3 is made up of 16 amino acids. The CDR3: CASSLGDGDSGNTIYF. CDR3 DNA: TGCGCCAGCAGCTTGGGGGACGGAGACTCTGGAAACACCATATATTTT.

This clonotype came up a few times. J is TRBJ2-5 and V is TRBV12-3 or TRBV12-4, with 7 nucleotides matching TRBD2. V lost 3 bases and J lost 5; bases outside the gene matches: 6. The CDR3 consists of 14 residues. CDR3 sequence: CASSLGGMGETQYF. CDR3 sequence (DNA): TGTGCCAGCAGTTTGGGGGGGATGGGCGAGACCCAGTACTTC.

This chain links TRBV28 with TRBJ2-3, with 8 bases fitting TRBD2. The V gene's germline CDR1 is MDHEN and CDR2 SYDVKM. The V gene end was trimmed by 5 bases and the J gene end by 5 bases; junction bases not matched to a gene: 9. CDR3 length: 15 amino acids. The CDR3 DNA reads TGTGCCAGCAGTACTCCGGGGGGGCCCGGAGATACGCAGTATTTT. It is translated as CASSTPGGPGDTQYF.

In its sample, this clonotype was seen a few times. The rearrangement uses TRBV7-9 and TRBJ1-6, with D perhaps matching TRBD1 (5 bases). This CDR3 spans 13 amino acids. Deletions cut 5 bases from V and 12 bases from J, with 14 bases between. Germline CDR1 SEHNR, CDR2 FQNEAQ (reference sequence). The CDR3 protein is CASSPGPIGPLHF. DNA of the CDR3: TGTGCCAGCAGCCCGGGACCGATTGGACCCCTCCACTTT.

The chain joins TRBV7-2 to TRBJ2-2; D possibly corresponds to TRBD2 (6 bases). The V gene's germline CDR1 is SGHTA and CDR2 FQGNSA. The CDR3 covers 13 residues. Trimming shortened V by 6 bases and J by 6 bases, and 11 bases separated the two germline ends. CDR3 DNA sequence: TGTGCCAGCAGGTTGGAGGGACCCGGGGAGCTGTTTTTT. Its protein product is CASRLEGPGELFF.

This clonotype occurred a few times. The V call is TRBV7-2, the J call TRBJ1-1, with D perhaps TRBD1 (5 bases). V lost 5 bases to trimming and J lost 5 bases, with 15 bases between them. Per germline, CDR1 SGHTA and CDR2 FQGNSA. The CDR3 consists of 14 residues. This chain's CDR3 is CASSRDGGRTEAFF. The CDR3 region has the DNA TGTGCCAGCAGCCGTGATGGGGGTCGGACTGAAGCTTTCTTT. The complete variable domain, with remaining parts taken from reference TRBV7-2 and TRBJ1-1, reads GAGVSQSPSNKVTEKGKDVELRCDPISGHTALYWYRQSLGQGLEFLIYFQGNSAPDKSGLPSDRFSAERTGGSVSTLTIQRTQQEDSAVYLCASSRDGGRTEAFFGQGTRLTVV.

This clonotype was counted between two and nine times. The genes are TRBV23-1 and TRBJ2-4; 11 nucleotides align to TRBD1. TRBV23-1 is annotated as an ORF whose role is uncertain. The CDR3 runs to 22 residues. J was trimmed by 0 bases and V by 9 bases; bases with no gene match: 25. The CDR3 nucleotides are TGCGCCAGAGGGGACCCGGACAGGGGGCGCTCCCTGGGTTCCCTAGCCAAAAACATTCAGTACTTC. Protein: CARGDPDRGRSLGSLAKNIQYF.